Listed below are T cell receptor beta chains from one sample, sequenced in a study of T-cell reconstitution after alpha-beta-depleted transplantation in children. TCRdb independently ran MiXCR on the PCR reads; one entry per CDR3 protein. The sample consists of a few hundred thousand distinct CDR3 sequences, approximately 30% of them appearing once. Sequences were derived from PBMCs, sampled before TCRalphabeta/CD19-depleted stem cell transplant. These TCRs come from a boy in the first two years of life with Wiskott-Aldrich syndrome, due to receive a stem cell transplant. Both conserved end residues are part of each CDR3. A D gene is named only where the DNA matches it firmly. Clone size is shown for a subset of rows, as once, few, many or a class of expanded clone.

clone_size: .
v_call: TRBV28
j_call: TRBJ2-7
d_call: TRBD2
cdr3_nt: TGTGCCACCACCTCATCGAGCGGGAGCGTCTACGAGCAGTACTTC
cdr3_aa: CATTSSSGSVYEQYF

clone_size: .
v_call: TRBV5-5
j_call: TRBJ1-5
d_call: .
cdr3_nt: TGTGCCAGCAGATCAGGGCTCGTGAGTAATCAGCCCCAGCATTTT
cdr3_aa: CASRSGLVSNQPQHF

clone_size: .
v_call: TRBV5-5
j_call: TRBJ2-1
d_call: TRBD2
cdr3_nt: TGTGCCAGCAGCCAGAGACTAGCGGGACTACTAAATGAGCAGTTCTTC
cdr3_aa: CASSQRLAGLLNEQFF

clone_size: few
v_call: TRBV5-1
j_call: TRBJ1-1
d_call: .
cdr3_nt: TGCGCCAGCAGCTTTTCCCTGCTGAACACTGAAGCTTTCTTT
cdr3_aa: CASSFSLLNTEAFF

clone_size: few
v_call: TRBV5-1
j_call: TRBJ2-1
d_call: TRBD1
cdr3_nt: TGCGCCAGCAGCTTCGGGACAGGGGTTTACAATGAGCAGTTCTTC
cdr3_aa: CASSFGTGVYNEQFF

clone_size: .
v_call: TRBV27
j_call: TRBJ1-2
d_call: .
cdr3_nt: TGTGCCAGCAGTCCATACACGCCGAACTATGGCTACACCTTC
cdr3_aa: CASSPYTPNYGYTF

clone_size: few
v_call: TRBV10-3
j_call: TRBJ2-6
d_call: .
cdr3_nt: TGTGCCATCAGGAGCTCTGGGGCCAACGTCCTGACTTTC
cdr3_aa: CAIRSSGANVLTF

clone_size: few
v_call: TRBV12-3/TRBV12-4
j_call: TRBJ2-6
d_call: .
cdr3_nt: TGTGCCAGCAGTCTAAAATCTGGGGCCAACGTCCTGACTTTC
cdr3_aa: CASSLKSGANVLTF

clone_size: few
v_call: TRBV5-1
j_call: TRBJ1-2
d_call: TRBD1
cdr3_nt: TGCGCCAGCAGCGGGGGACAGACCTCTAACTATGGCTACACCTTC
cdr3_aa: CASSGGQTSNYGYTF

clone_size: .
v_call: TRBV3-1
j_call: TRBJ2-2
d_call: TRBD2
cdr3_nt: TGTGCCAGCTGCTCGGGGACTAGCGGGAGTTGGAACGGGGAGCTGTTTTTT
cdr3_aa: CASCSGTSGSWNGELFF

clone_size: many
v_call: TRBV7-9
j_call: TRBJ2-1
d_call: TRBD2
cdr3_nt: TGTGCCAGCTCACCTCGGACTAGCGGGAGCAATGAGCAGTTCTTC
cdr3_aa: CASSPRTSGSNEQFF

clone_size: few
v_call: TRBV5-1
j_call: TRBJ2-1
d_call: TRBD2
cdr3_nt: TGCGCCAGCAGCCGTCGGGGAGCGGGAGTATCCTACAATGAGCAGTTCTTC
cdr3_aa: CASSRRGAGVSYNEQFF

clone_size: few
v_call: TRBV4-2
j_call: TRBJ1-2
d_call: .
cdr3_nt: TGTGCCAGCAGCCAAGTCTCGGGGGGCCCTGGCTACACCTTC
cdr3_aa: CASSQVSGGPGYTF

clone_size: .
v_call: TRBV5-1
j_call: TRBJ2-1
d_call: TRBD2
cdr3_nt: TGCGCCAGCAGCCCGGGACTAGCGGACAAAGAGCAGTTCTTC
cdr3_aa: CASSPGLADKEQFF

clone_size: .
v_call: TRBV18
j_call: TRBJ2-3
d_call: .
cdr3_nt: TGTGCCAGCTCATTTCTCCGGGGGCTTAGCACAGATACGCAGTATTTT
cdr3_aa: CASSFLRGLSTDTQYF

clone_size: few
v_call: TRBV7-9
j_call: TRBJ2-3
d_call: .
cdr3_nt: TGTGCCAGCAGCGAAAACGGAGATACGCAGTATTTT
cdr3_aa: CASSENGDTQYF

clone_size: few
v_call: TRBV29-1
j_call: TRBJ2-7
d_call: TRBD2
cdr3_nt: TGCAGCGTGTCCGGCTCTAGCGGGAGGAGCTCCTACGAGCAGTACTTC
cdr3_aa: CSVSGSSGRSSYEQYF

clone_size: .
v_call: TRBV6-5
j_call: TRBJ2-7
d_call: .
cdr3_nt: TGTGCCAGCAGTTACTTAGGGGCCCGGCCGGACGAGCAGTACTTC
cdr3_aa: CASSYLGARPDEQYF

clone_size: .
v_call: TRBV20-1
j_call: TRBJ2-3
d_call: .
cdr3_nt: TGCAGTGCAAGAACGGGAGATACGCAGTATTTT
cdr3_aa: CSARTGDTQYF

clone_size: few
v_call: TRBV5-1
j_call: TRBJ2-7
d_call: TRBD1
cdr3_nt: TGCGCCAGCAGGGGACAGGAACCCTACGAGCAGTACTTC
cdr3_aa: CASRGQEPYEQYF

clone_size: few
v_call: TRBV20-1
j_call: TRBJ2-1
d_call: .
cdr3_nt: TGCAGTGCTAGCGGGGACCGGAATGAGCAGTTCTTC
cdr3_aa: CSASGDRNEQFF

clone_size: .
v_call: TRBV21-1
j_call: TRBJ2-5
d_call: .
cdr3_nt: TGTGCCAGCAGCAAAAGGACAGGTGTTCAAGAGACCCAGTACTTC
cdr3_aa: CASSKRTGVQETQYF

clone_size: few
v_call: TRBV12-3/TRBV12-4
j_call: TRBJ2-1
d_call: .
cdr3_nt: TGTGCCAGCAGTTCCCAAAACAGGGTGAATGAGCAGTTCTTC
cdr3_aa: CASSSQNRVNEQFF

clone_size: .
v_call: TRBV5-1
j_call: TRBJ2-7
d_call: TRBD1
cdr3_nt: TGCGCCAGCAGTCGCAGGGGGAACCACGAGCAGTACTTC
cdr3_aa: CASSRRGNHEQYF

clone_size: few
v_call: TRBV4-2
j_call: TRBJ2-5
d_call: .
cdr3_nt: TGTGCCAGCAGCCAAGACGGGAAAGACTGGGACTTCAGTCCATCCCAGTACTTC
cdr3_aa: CASSQDGKDWDFSPSQYF

clone_size: .
v_call: TRBV20-1
j_call: TRBJ2-4
d_call: TRBD2
cdr3_nt: TGCAGTGCTAGAGATCCCCGGACTAGCGGGGACATTCAGTACTTC
cdr3_aa: CSARDPRTSGDIQYF

clone_size: once
v_call: TRBV10-3
j_call: TRBJ2-7
d_call: .
cdr3_nt: TGTGCCATCACGGCAGACGAGGACACCACCTACGAGCAGTACTTC
cdr3_aa: CAITADEDTTYEQYF

clone_size: .
v_call: TRBV7-8
j_call: TRBJ2-5
d_call: .
cdr3_nt: TGTGCCAGCAGCTTACTCGTGGCCGGGACCCAGTACTTC
cdr3_aa: CASSLLVAGTQYF

clone_size: few
v_call: TRBV10-3
j_call: TRBJ1-3
d_call: .
cdr3_nt: TGTGCCACCAACTCTGGAAACACCATATATTTT
cdr3_aa: CATNSGNTIYF

clone_size: .
v_call: TRBV28
j_call: TRBJ2-7
d_call: .
cdr3_nt: TGTGCCAGCAGTTCCTCGGGACACCTCTCCTACGAGCAGTACTTC
cdr3_aa: CASSSSGHLSYEQYF

clone_size: .
v_call: TRBV7-9
j_call: TRBJ1-1
d_call: .
cdr3_nt: TGTGCCAGCAGCTTATGGTTCGGAGTGAACACTGAAGCTTTCTTT
cdr3_aa: CASSLWFGVNTEAFF

clone_size: .
v_call: TRBV20-1
j_call: TRBJ2-7
d_call: TRBD2
cdr3_nt: TGCAGTGCAGGACTAGCGGGAGTCTCCTACGAGCAGTACTTC
cdr3_aa: CSAGLAGVSYEQYF

clone_size: .
v_call: TRBV6-1
j_call: TRBJ2-5
d_call: TRBD1
cdr3_nt: TGTGCCAGCAGTGCGGACAGGGAAGAGACCCAGTACTTC
cdr3_aa: CASSADREETQYF

clone_size: .
v_call: TRBV30
j_call: TRBJ2-3
d_call: .
cdr3_nt: TGTGCCTGGAAGGCCGTAGCGCAGTATTTT
cdr3_aa: CAWKAVAQYF

clone_size: few
v_call: TRBV10-3
j_call: TRBJ2-1
d_call: .
cdr3_nt: TGTGCCATCAGCCTAGGATTGGGGGGTGAGCAGTTCTTC
cdr3_aa: CAISLGLGGEQFF

clone_size: few
v_call: TRBV7-2
j_call: TRBJ2-7
d_call: TRBD2
cdr3_nt: TGTGCCAGCAGACGTAAGACTAGCGGGGCCTACGAGCAGTACTTC
cdr3_aa: CASRRKTSGAYEQYF

clone_size: .
v_call: TRBV20-1
j_call: TRBJ1-2
d_call: TRBD1
cdr3_nt: TGCAGTGCTGGGGGACAGAACCCGAGCTACACCTTC
cdr3_aa: CSAGGQNPSYTF

clone_size: few
v_call: TRBV5-1
j_call: TRBJ2-3
d_call: TRBD1
cdr3_nt: TGCGCCAGCAGCTACTCCGGGACAGGGGACACAGATACGCAGTATTTT
cdr3_aa: CASSYSGTGDTDTQYF

clone_size: few
v_call: TRBV12-3/TRBV12-4
j_call: TRBJ2-3
d_call: TRBD1
cdr3_nt: TGTGCCAGCAGGACCGGGACAGGGGTTCCTAGCACAGATACGCAGTATTTT
cdr3_aa: CASRTGTGVPSTDTQYF

clone_size: few
v_call: TRBV27
j_call: TRBJ2-5
d_call: TRBD2
cdr3_nt: TGTGCCAGCAGTTTAACGAGACTAGCGGGATACCAAGAGACCCAGTACTTC
cdr3_aa: CASSLTRLAGYQETQYF